This TCR beta chain comes out of a study of control samples from healthy donors and cancer patients. This clone has only one observation. Some clones are missing from TCRdb's copy, which holds only in-frame ones; the method was immunoSEQ multiplex PCR. Among 120,000 or so clones listed, 80% to 90% were seen once. This receptor was taken from a man aged 55 to 69 in good health. Sequencing was carried out using blood.

CDR3: CAIKVVPTGGAEAFF. DNA for the CDR3: TGTGCCATCAAGGTCGTACCGACAGGCGGGGCTGAAGCTTTCTTT. The gene calls are TRBV10-3 and TRBJ1-1, with D perhaps matching TRBD1 (6 bases). Per the germline V gene, CDR1 is ENHRY and CDR2 is SYGVKD. Trimming left V 7 bases short and J 6 bases short, with 21 bases between. The CDR3 extends over 15 amino acids.